Listed here is a single T cell receptor beta chain. This entry belongs to a study of blood T cell repertoires in COVID-19. Study at large: Italy, Spain and the United States were the sources of the convalescent and acute COVID-19 samples.

Only in-frame clones appear in the TCRdb table, and some are missing; sequencing was by immunoSEQ multiplex PCR. This sample has around 400,000 clones, with roughly nine tenths found just once. Participants were aged about 18 to 95 years, lived in around 22 US areas, and enrolled virtually. Cohorts were based on clinical histories the participants reported. Source material: PBMCs or T cells enriched from blood (not recorded which). The receptor's source is a woman in her 40s who had been exposed to COVID-19.

CDR3 residues: CASSISTGTKTFF. The CDR3 coding sequence is TGTGCCAGTAGTATATCCACAGGGACGAAGACTTTCTTT. The chain couples TRBV19 to TRBJ1-1, with D tentatively TRBD1 (6 bases). The germline V and J ends were trimmed by 2 bases and 12 bases, with 16 bases remaining between them. The germline V gene has CDR1 LNHDA and CDR2 SQIVND (reference sequence). The CDR3 extends over 13 amino acids.